These 14 T cell receptor beta chains were all obtained from the same sample, sequenced in a study of shared clonotypes between healthy human individuals (dated by TCRdb to the early 2020s). Library preparation used the immunoSEQ multiplex PCR assay. TCRdb provides this immuneACCESS table in a form limited to in-frame rearrangements. Some clones are lacking; in checked studies, under half of them reflect an unresolved V gene, and why the rest are absent is not known. The sample yields roughly 1,000,000 clones; approximately 80% were counted once. The top ten clonotypes cover roughly 0.55% of the sample. The sequenced sample was memory CD4+ T cells from PBMCs. Explained via the paper, the cell subset or site label denotes: CD45RA-negative fraction. These receptors originate from a man younger than 35 in good health. Some clones in this sample may be carry-over from other donors' samples.

The chain joins TRBV19 to TRBJ1-1; D unclear. The V gene lost 3 bases and the J gene lost 11 bases, with 10 bases spanning the gap. Germline V gene lookup returns CDR1 LNHDA and CDR2 SQIVND (reference sequence). This CDR3 has 11 amino acids. Written as DNA, the CDR3 is TGTGCCAGTAGTATTCCTCCCACGGCTTTCTTT. Protein sequence: CASSIPPTAFF.

This clone was observed a single time. The chain has TRBV11-1 and TRBJ2-3; 8 nucleotides line up with TRBD2. The CDR3 has 14 residues. Germline CDR1 is SGHAT and CDR2 is FQDESV (reference sequence). J gave up 5 bases and V 4 bases, and 5 bases lay outside the gene matches. The CDR3 sequence is CASSYRSGGDTQYF. DNA for the CDR3: TGTGCCAGCAGCTACCGGAGCGGGGGAGATACGCAGTATTTT.

The chain has TRBV7-3 and TRBJ2-1, with D perhaps given as TRBD1 or TRBD2 (5 bases each). Germline V gives CDR1 SGHTA, CDR2 FQGTGA. The V end lost 0 bases, the J end lost 9 bases, and 6 bases lay between the germline ends. CDR3 length: 12 amino acids. Written as DNA, the CDR3 is TGTGCCAGCAGCTTAACAGGGACTGAGCAGTTCTTC. Translated, it gives CASSLTGTEQFF.

V is TRBV7-7 and J is TRBJ2-1; 8 positions agree with TRBD2. The CDR3 is 14 residues long. With 4 bases clipped from V and 6 bases from J, the junction kept 5 bases outside the gene matches. CDR1 is SSHAT and CDR2 is FNYEAQ in the germline V gene (reference sequence). The CDR3, as DNA: TGTGCCAGCAGCTCAGAGGCGGGAGGCAATGAGCAGTTCTTC. Encoded protein: CASSSEAGGNEQFF.

The genes are TRBV7-2 and TRBJ2-1, with TRBD1 as a possible D gene (5 bases). The CDR3 is 16 residues long. The germline gives CDR1 SGHTA, CDR2 FQGNSA. The germline V and J ends were trimmed by 6 bases and 5 bases, with 20 bases remaining between them. The CDR3 DNA reads as TGTGCCAGCAGTACAGAAAGGGGTATTGGGAACAATGAGCAGTTCTTC. This codes for CASSTERGIGNNEQFF.

The chain is built from TRBV30 and TRBJ2-4; D is undetermined. The CDR3 totals 14 residues. Germline CDR1 GTSNPN, CDR2 SVGIG (reference sequence). V shed 4 bases and J shed 5 bases, with 15 bases lying between them. CDR3 loop: CAWNRPPRENIQYF. The CDR3 bases are TGTGCCTGGAATCGCCCGCCCCGAGAAAACATTCAGTACTTC.

This chain uses TRBV6-1 with TRBJ2-6, with no clear D. This CDR3 spans 13 amino acids. Trimming cost V 8 bases and J 2 bases, with 7 bases left between them. Germline V lookup: CDR1 MNHNS, CDR2 SASEGT. The CDR3 region has the DNA TGTGCCAGCTGGGTGACTGGGGCCAACGTCCTGACTTTC. This translates into CASWVTGANVLTF.

This clone was found a few times. The V gene is TRBV28, the J gene TRBJ2-7; D uncertain. The CDR3 is 15 amino acids. V was shortened by 3 bases and J by 0 bases, with 12 bases between the two germline ends. The V gene's germline CDR1 is MDHEN and CDR2 SYDVKM. In DNA form, the CDR3 reads TGTGCCAGCAGTTTCGGGCGCGTGGACTCCTACGAGCAGTACTTC. Its translation: CASSFGRVDSYEQYF.

The chain recombines TRBV7-6 with TRBJ2-7; D could derive from TRBD1 or TRBD2 (6 bases each). Germline loops: CDR1 SGHVS, CDR2 FNYEAQ. The V end was cut by 6 bases, the J end by 7 bases, with 13 bases between. The CDR3 extends over 12 amino acids. CDR3 residues: CASRSQGGEQYF. In nucleotides, the CDR3 is TGTGCCAGCAGATCTCAAGGGGGGGAGCAGTACTTC.

This clone appeared a single time. The V and J genes are TRBV2 and TRBJ2-5; TRBD1 aligns across 7 bases. This CDR3 has 11 residues. J lost 5 bases, V lost 10 bases, and 4 bases had no gene match. The germline V gene has CDR1 SNHLY and CDR2 FYNNEI. The CDR3 nucleotides read TGTGCCACCGCAGGGGGTGAGACCCAGTACTTC. This translates into CATAGGETQYF.

The genes are TRBV9 and TRBJ1-3; the D gene is possibly TRBD1 (5 bases). Trimming cost V 3 bases and J 0 bases, with 10 bases left between them. Germline CDR1 SGDLS, CDR2 YYNGEE. The CDR3 runs 15 residues. CDR3: CASSAGTSSGNTIYF. In DNA form, the CDR3 reads TGTGCCAGCAGCGCAGGGACTTCCTCTGGAAACACCATATATTTT.

This clone was detected a few times. The gene calls are TRBV7-9 and TRBJ1-6; D perhaps matches TRBD1 (6 bases). V was clipped by 5 bases and J by 9 bases, with 14 bases between them. The CDR3 runs to 14 residues. In germline, CDR1 is SEHNR, CDR2 FQNEAQ (reference sequence). The CDR3, as DNA: TGTGCCAGCAGCACCACTGGGGGCGGTTCACCCCTCCACTTT. This translates into CASSTTGGGSPLHF.

The genes are TRBV18 and TRBJ2-7; no clear D gene. CDR1 is KGHSH and CDR2 is LQKENI in the germline V gene. V gave up 4 bases and J gave up 1 base, with 8 bases separating them. The CDR3 is made up of 13 amino acids. CDR3 sequence: CASSLGPSYEQYF. CDR3 DNA: TGTGCCAGCTCACTCGGCCCGTCCTACGAGCAGTACTTC.

With regard to this clone: This sequence may be a read error, since a much larger clone differs from it by one base. This chain joins TRBV7-8 and TRBJ2-5; D not resolved. This CDR3 comprises 12 residues. Germline CDR1 is SGHVS and CDR2 is FQNEAQ. Between the trimmed V and J ends, which lost 1 base and 5 bases, there was a span of 5 bases. CDR3 DNA sequence: TGTGCCAGCAGCTTAGTGGGGGAGACCCAGTACTTC. It yields the protein CASSLVGETQYF.